The 29 T cell receptor beta chains below were found in one sample sequenced in a study of T cells after yellow fever vaccination (dated by TCRdb to about 2019). The treatment or condition tag for this specimen amounts to: live attenuated yellow fever vaccine strain. Receptors were amplified or captured by 5' RACE. The sample was run on an Illumina NovaSeq 6000. TCRdb trimmed public reads at Q25 via fastp, called clones via MiXCR and kept in-frame beta chains. Rows are combined by CDR3 protein, so each entry shows the most common genes and DNA. The sample includes some 240,000 distinct CDR3 sequences, with 5.2% observed a single time. The ten largest clonotypes hold roughly 3.5% of the sample. Sequencing used CD4+ T cells sorted from PBMCs, obtained on the day of the yellow fever booster vaccination. These receptors originate from a man between 18 and 29 years old who received the YFV17D yellow fever vaccine.

This clonotype was seen a few times. The rearrangement uses TRBV5-4 and TRBJ1-3, with 9 bases that match TRBD1. Looked up from germline, CDR1 is SGHNT and CDR2 is YYREEE (reference sequence). The CDR3 covers 16 residues. Trimming took 9 bases from V and 4 from J; bases not matched to a gene: 14. The CDR3 sequence is CATADRGFGLGNTIYF. CDR3 sequence (DNA): TGTGCCACCGCGGACAGGGGTTTTGGACTGGGAAACACCATATATTTT.

This clonotype turned up a few times. The chain carries TRBV14 and TRBJ1-4, with 7 bases aligning to TRBD1. J gave up 7 bases and V 2 bases, and 4 bases lay outside the gene matches. From germline, CDR1 is SGHDN and CDR2 FVKESK. The CDR3 has 14 amino acids. Here the CDR3 DNA reads TGTGCCAGCAGCCAATGGGACAGAAGTGAAAAACTGTTTTTT. Translating gives CASSQWDRSEKLFF. Full variable domain (remainder filled in from reference TRBV14 and TRBJ1-4): EAGVTQFPSHSVIEKGQTVTLRCDPISGHDNLYWYRRVMGKEIKFLLHFVKESKQDESGMPNNRFLAERTGGTYSTLKVQPAELEDSGVYFCASSQWDRSEKLFFGSGTQLSVL.

This clonotype was detected ten times or more. The chain joins TRBV20-1 to TRBJ2-1; D call uncertain. The CDR3 is 15 amino acids. Trimming shortened V by 3 bases and J by 0 bases, and 12 bases separated the two germline ends. The germline gives CDR1 DFQATT, CDR2 SNEGSKA (reference sequence). DNA for the CDR3: TGCAGTGCTAGCCGTCAGTCGAGCTCCTACAATGAGCAGTTCTTC. This translates into CSASRQSSSYNEQFF.

V and J are TRBV24-1 and TRBJ2-2; 13 bases align to TRBD2. The CDR3 runs to 21 residues. CDR1 is KGHDR and CDR2 is SFDVKD in the germline V gene. J lost 8 bases, V lost 4 bases, and 21 bases had no gene match. In DNA, the CDR3 is TGTGCCACCAGTGAGGGCGGTGGACTAGCGGGGGACCATATACGCCGGGGGGAGCTGTTTTTT. This codes for CATSEGGGLAGDHIRRGELFF.

This clonotype showed up many times. This chain connects TRBV6-6 to TRBJ2-7; 14 nucleotides line up with TRBD2. The V gene's germline CDR1 is MNHNY and CDR2 SVGAGI (reference sequence). The CDR3 is made up of 14 amino acids. J gave up 5 bases and V 6 bases, and 3 bases lay outside the gene matches. The CDR3 nucleotides read TGTGCCAGCAGCGGGACTAGCGGGGGCCACGAGCAGTACTTC. Residues: CASSGTSGGHEQYF.

This clonotype was counted between two and nine times. The chain couples TRBV4-3 to TRBJ2-1; D might be TRBD1 or TRBD2, each matching 5 bases. CDR1 is LGHNA, CDR2 YSLEER, per germline. The length of the CDR3 is 13 residues. The ends were cut back, 1 base at V and 12 bases at J, with 13 bases in the middle. The CDR3 DNA sequence: TGCGCCAGCAGCCAAGTGGTGGGGGATCCGCAGTTCTTC. Translation gives CASSQVVGDPQFF.

This clonotype occurred many times. The J gene is TRBJ2-5, the V gene TRBV14; 9 bases agree with TRBD1. With V trimmed by 2 bases and J by 7 bases, 8 bases remained unmatched. The CDR3 is made up of 15 amino acids. The germline V gene encodes CDR1 SGHDN and CDR2 FVKESK. Here the CDR3 reads CASSQQTGGILTQYF. CDR3 sequence (DNA): TGTGCCAGCAGCCAACAGACAGGGGGTATTCTGACCCAGTACTTC.

Details on this clonotype: This may come from a read error, since a much larger clone is one base off. This chain joins TRBV3-1 and TRBJ2-5; D may be TRBD2 (6 bases). This CDR3 is built from 13 residues. Germline-derived CDR1 and CDR2 are LGHDT and YNNKEL (reference sequence). This chain's CDR3 is CASSRDFQENQYF. DNA of the CDR3: TGTGCCAGCAGCCGGGACTTCCAAGAGAACCAGTACTTC.

The count of this clonotype is one. A single base separates this from a much larger clone, so it may be a read error. The V and J genes are TRBV4-3 and TRBJ1-4; D is undetermined. Germline CDR1 and CDR2: LGHNA and YSLEER. The CDR3 spans 15 residues. This chain's CDR3 is CASSQDQATNGKLFF. The CDR3 nucleotides read TGCGCCAGCAGCCAAGACCAGGCAACTAATGGAAAACTGTTTTTT.

The chain uses TRBV7-9 and TRBJ1-2; 7 bases fit TRBD1. Germline assignment: CDR1 SEHNR and CDR2 FQNEAQ (reference sequence). The CDR3 length is 15 residues. J was trimmed by 2 bases and V by 5 bases; bases with no gene match: 8. As DNA, the CDR3 is TGTGCCAGCAGCCGCCCCGGACAGGAGAACTATGGCTACACCTTC. It translates to CASSRPGQENYGYTF.

This clonotype has only a few counts. The genes are TRBV6-1 and TRBJ2-7; D gene unclear. The V gene's germline CDR1 is MNHNS and CDR2 SASEGT. The CDR3 covers 13 residues. V was shortened by 1 base and J by 5 bases, with 9 bases between the two germline ends. In DNA, the CDR3 is TGTGCCAGCAGTGAAGTGGTGAAACACGAGCAGTACGTC. Translated: CASSEVVKHEQYV.

J is TRBJ2-2 and V is TRBV10-3, with D possibly being TRBD2 (6 bases). Trimming pared 6 bases from V and 7 bases from J, leaving 27 bases between. The V gene's germline CDR1 is ENHRY and CDR2 SYGVKD. The CDR3 extends over 18 amino acids. The CDR3 DNA reads as TGTGCCATCAGCGTCAGGCCCCTAGGGGCTAGCGTTAGCGGGGAGCTGTTTTTT. This translates into CAISVRPLGASVSGELFF.

This clonotype appeared many times. The chain couples TRBV7-6 to TRBJ2-5; 7 bases line up with TRBD1. The J segment lost 2 bases and the V segment lost 5 bases, leaving 5 bases of the junction unmatched. Germline-derived CDR1 and CDR2 are SGHVS and FNYEAQ. The CDR3 is 14 residues long. CDR3 sequence: CASSAGTAQETQYF. The CDR3 DNA sequence: TGTGCCAGCAGCGCCGGGACAGCACAAGAGACCCAGTACTTC.

V usage is TRBV30 and J usage is TRBJ1-1, with 7 bases matching TRBD1. The CDR3 spans 15 residues. Germline values: CDR1 GTSNPN, CDR2 SVGIG (reference sequence). Germline trimming cut 3 bases from V and 5 bases from J; bases unmatched to any gene: 12. In DNA form, the CDR3 reads TGTGCCTGGAGCCGGCTCCGACAGGGAGATACTGAAGCTTTCTTT. Its translation is CAWSRLRQGDTEAFF.

This clonotype occurred many times. The V call is TRBV5-1, the J call TRBJ2-2; D unclear. Germline loops: CDR1 SGHRS, CDR2 YFSETQ. There are 14 residues in the CDR3. V dropped 0 bases and J dropped 6 bases, with 9 bases sitting between them. In DNA, the CDR3 is TGCGCCAGCAGCTTGGGTGTTCCCCCCGGGGAGCTGTTTTTT. Protein: CASSLGVPPGELFF.

Many counts were recorded for this clonotype. The chain combines TRBV5-6 with TRBJ2-6; possible D gene TRBD1, 6 bases. There are 16 residues in the CDR3. The V gene's germline CDR1 is SGHDT and CDR2 YYEEEE. V gave up 1 base and J gave up 0 bases, with 8 bases separating them. As DNA, the CDR3 is TGTGCCAGCAGCTTGCTACAGGGCTCTGGGGCCAACGTCCTGACTTTC. This gives the protein CASSLLQGSGANVLTF.

This clonotype turned up a few times. CDR3 DNA: TGTGCCAGCAGCCCTCCCGGAGGGTTCTATGGCTACACCTTC. This translates into CASSPPGGFYGYTF. The rearrangement joins TRBV7-2 to TRBJ1-2; no definite D call. Germline assignment: CDR1 SGHTA and CDR2 FQGNSA. CDR3 length equals 14 residues. The ends were cut back, 5 bases at V and 4 bases at J, with 14 bases in the middle.

This clonotype has a count of ten or more. V and J are TRBV9 and TRBJ1-1; 7 positions match TRBD1. The CDR3 totals 13 residues. With 8 bases clipped from V and 1 base from J, the junction kept 5 bases outside the gene matches. CDR1 is SGDLS and CDR2 is YYNGEE in the germline V gene. DNA for the CDR3: TGTGCCAGTAAGGACAGGACGAACACTGAAGCTTTCTTT. Amino acids: CASKDRTNTEAFF.

The sample holds a few counts of this clonotype. The chain links TRBV30 to TRBJ1-5, with D possibly TRBD1 on 5 matching bases. The germline V gene has CDR1 GTSNPN and CDR2 SVGIG (reference sequence). V shed 1 base and J shed 6 bases, with 7 bases lying between them. The CDR3 totals 12 residues. The CDR3 reads CAWSGGAQPQHF. In DNA, the CDR3 is TGTGCCTGGAGTGGCGGGGCTCAGCCCCAGCATTTT.

This clonotype was observed many times. The chain has TRBV12-3 or TRBV12-4 and TRBJ2-7; weak D call: TRBD1 (6 bases). This CDR3 has 12 residues. V was trimmed by 8 bases and J by 9 bases, leaving 17 bases between them. The CDR3 here is CASSTYRGGQYF. The CDR3 DNA reads as TGTGCCAGCTCGACCTACCGAGGGGGGCAGTACTTC.

This clonotype was detected a few times. The CDR3 DNA is TGCGCCAGCAGCCAGCCGGGACACCATTCGGCAACTAATGAAAAACTGTTTTTT. As protein: CASSQPGHHSATNEKLFF. V gene TRBV4-1 combines with J gene TRBJ1-4; the D gene is possibly TRBD1 (6 bases). With 3 bases removed from V and 0 bases from J, the gap between germline ends came to 17 bases. CDR1 and CDR2 (germline): MGHRA, YSYEKL. The CDR3 totals 18 residues.

This clonotype has at least ten counts. This CDR3 is CSVAGQVKNIQYF. In DNA form, the CDR3 reads TGCAGCGTTGCGGGACAGGTTAAAAACATTCAGTACTTC. The rearrangement uses TRBV29-1 and TRBJ2-4, with TRBD1 matching over 8 bases. The CDR3 length is 13 residues. J gave up 4 bases and V 4 bases, and 3 bases lay outside the gene matches. Germline V gene lookup returns CDR1 SQVTM and CDR2 ANQGSEA.

The sample holds a few counts of this clonotype. V usage is TRBV20-1 and J usage is TRBJ1-5; D is unclear. Germline assignment: CDR1 DFQATT and CDR2 SNEGSKA (reference sequence). V lost 3 bases to trimming and J lost 5 bases, with 11 bases between them. This CDR3 has 13 residues. The CDR3 DNA sequence: TGCAGTGCTAGTCCAGATGGGGATCAGCCCCAGCATTTT. This sequence encodes CSASPDGDQPQHF.

The table lists this clonotype with many counts. The chain uses TRBV19 and TRBJ2-2; tentative D call: TRBD2 (5 bases). This CDR3 contains 15 residues. V dropped 8 bases and J dropped 2 bases, with 15 bases sitting between them. Germline V gene lookup returns CDR1 LNHDA and CDR2 SQIVND (reference sequence). This chain's CDR3 is CASERRTANTGELFF. The CDR3 DNA follows: TGTGCCAGTGAGCGGAGGACGGCAAACACCGGGGAGCTGTTTTTT.

This clonotype was observed a few times. Here the CDR3 DNA reads TGCGCCAGCAGTCCCCCGCCCGGGGGGCGGCCAAGTTTTTCCTACGAGCAGTACGTC. Translating it yields CASSPPPGGRPSFSYEQYV. The rearrangement joins TRBV23-1 to TRBJ2-7; D may be TRBD2 (7 bases). TRBV23-1 qualifies as an ORF whose function is uncertain. V was cut by 4 bases and J by 1 base, with 26 bases left in between. CDR3 length: 19 residues.

This clonotype was found many times. The V call is TRBV19, the J call TRBJ1-1; a weak D match, TRBD1 (5 bases). CDR3 size: 16 residues. The germline V gene has CDR1 LNHDA and CDR2 SQIVND (reference sequence). Trimming left V 7 bases short and J 4 bases short, with 22 bases between. Here the CDR3 reads CASNSEGIGLPTEAFF. CDR3 coding DNA: TGTGCCAGTAACTCAGAGGGGATCGGGCTACCCACTGAAGCTTTCTTT.

This clonotype turned up a few times. The J gene is TRBJ2-5, the V gene TRBV6-6; 7 nucleotides align to TRBD2. V dropped 5 bases and J dropped 2; count of bases not matched to a gene: 8. The CDR3 extends over 15 amino acids. CDR1 is MNHNY and CDR2 is SVGAGI in the germline V gene (reference sequence). The CDR3 coding sequence is TGTGCCAGCAGTCGATGGGGGGGACCTCAAGAGACCCAGTACTTC. This translates into CASSRWGGPQETQYF.

The gene calls are TRBV7-3 and TRBJ2-1; 7 bases are shared with TRBD1. The CDR3 sequence is 13 residues long. Trimming at V came to 5 bases and at J to 4 bases, leaving 2 bases not matched to a gene. CDR1 is SGHTA, CDR2 FQGTGA, per germline. The CDR3 loop is CASSPGQYNEQFF. For the CDR3, the DNA is TGTGCCAGCAGCCCGGGACAGTACAATGAGCAGTTCTTC.

This clonotype was seen a few times. This chain connects TRBV5-1 to TRBJ2-7, with D maybe TRBD2 (6 bases). In germline, CDR1 is SGHRS, CDR2 YFSETQ. Deletions cut 1 base from V and 3 bases from J, with 11 bases between. This CDR3 is built from 14 residues. In nucleotides, the CDR3 is TGCGCCAGCAGCTTGACTGTCGGGAGCTACGAGCAGTACGTC. Translation: CASSLTVGSYEQYV.